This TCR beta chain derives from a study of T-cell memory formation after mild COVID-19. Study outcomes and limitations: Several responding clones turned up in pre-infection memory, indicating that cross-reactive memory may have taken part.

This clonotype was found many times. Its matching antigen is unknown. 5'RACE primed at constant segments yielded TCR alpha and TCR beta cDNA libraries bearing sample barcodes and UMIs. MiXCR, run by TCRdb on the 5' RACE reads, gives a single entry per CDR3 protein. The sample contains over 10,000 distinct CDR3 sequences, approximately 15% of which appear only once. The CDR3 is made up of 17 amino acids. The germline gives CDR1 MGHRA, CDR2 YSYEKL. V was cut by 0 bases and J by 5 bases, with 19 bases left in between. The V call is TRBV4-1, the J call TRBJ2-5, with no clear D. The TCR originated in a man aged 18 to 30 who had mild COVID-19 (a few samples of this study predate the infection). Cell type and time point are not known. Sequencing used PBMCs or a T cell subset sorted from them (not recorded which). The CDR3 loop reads CASSQEAAVGGWETQYF. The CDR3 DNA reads TGCGCCAGCAGCCAAGAGGCCGCTGTGGGTGGGTGGGAGACCCAGTACTTC.